These T cell receptor beta chains were read from a single sample in a study of cytotoxic CD8 clonotypes in ibrutinib-treated CLL. Assay used: immunoSEQ multiplex PCR; TCRdb lists only in-frame clones, some missing. The sample includes roughly 150,000 clones, roughly 90% of them seen just once. Here the sequenced sample was PBMCs, taken at disease progression, from a patient treated with ibrutinib. Receptors were obtained from a human donor with chronic lymphocytic leukemia. Both conserved end residues are part of each CDR3. Fields, in order: V gene, clone size, J gene, D gene, CDR3 protein, CDR3 DNA. A D gene is named only where the DNA matches it firmly. Only part of the rows carry a size: once, few, many, or a class if the clone is expanded.

V gene: TRBV28
clone size: .
J gene: TRBJ2-3
D gene: TRBD2
CDR3 protein: CASSLGGQRGVTDTQYF
CDR3 DNA: TGTGCCAGCAGTTTGGGCGGCCAGCGGGGGGTCACAGATACGCAGTATTTT

V gene: TRBV21-1
clone size: .
J gene: TRBJ2-7
D gene: .
CDR3 protein: CASDGTGIYEQYF
CDR3 DNA: TGTGCCAGCGATGGGACAGGGATATACGAGCAGTACTTC

V gene: TRBV6-5
clone size: once
J gene: TRBJ1-3
D gene: .
CDR3 protein: CASSLIDPRHGNTIYF
CDR3 DNA: TGTGCCAGCAGTTTAATCGACCCGCGACATGGAAACACCATATATTTT

V gene: TRBV28
clone size: .
J gene: TRBJ1-2
D gene: .
CDR3 protein: CASRKIPDRATLNYGYTF
CDR3 DNA: TGTGCCAGCAGGAAGATACCGGACAGAGCCACTCTAAACTATGGCTACACCTTC

V gene: TRBV30
clone size: .
J gene: TRBJ2-5
D gene: TRBD1
CDR3 protein: CAWRTGGAETQYF
CDR3 DNA: TGTGCCTGGAGGACAGGGGGCGCGGAGACCCAGTACTTC

V gene: TRBV7-9
clone size: .
J gene: TRBJ1-5
D gene: .
CDR3 protein: CASSRGGDQPQHF
CDR3 DNA: TGTGCCAGCAGCCGAGGGGGGGATCAGCCCCAGCATTTT

V gene: TRBV4-3
clone size: .
J gene: TRBJ1-2
D gene: .
CDR3 protein: CASSQDGRPYYGYTF
CDR3 DNA: TGCGCCAGCAGCCAAGACGGCAGACCCTACTATGGCTACACCTTC

V gene: TRBV6-1
clone size: .
J gene: TRBJ1-5
D gene: TRBD1
CDR3 protein: CASSEILTGQGQPQHF
CDR3 DNA: TGTGCCAGCAGTGAAATTCTGACAGGGCAAGGACAGCCCCAGCATTTT

V gene: TRBV5-8
clone size: .
J gene: TRBJ1-2
D gene: .
CDR3 protein: CASSNQGHNYGYTF
CDR3 DNA: TGTGCCAGCAGCAACCAGGGTCACAACTATGGCTACACCTTC

V gene: TRBV9
clone size: once
J gene: TRBJ1-1
D gene: .
CDR3 protein: CASSVERGLNTEAFF
CDR3 DNA: TGTGCCAGCAGCGTAGAAAGGGGCCTGAACACTGAAGCTTTCTTT

V gene: TRBV7-2
clone size: .
J gene: TRBJ2-7
D gene: .
CDR3 protein: CASSLALREQYF
CDR3 DNA: TGTGCCAGCAGCTTAGCCCTACGGGAGCAGTACTTC

V gene: TRBV13
clone size: .
J gene: TRBJ2-5
D gene: TRBD2
CDR3 protein: CASSLGGLNETQYF
CDR3 DNA: TGTGCCAGCAGCTTGGGGGGGTTGAACGAGACCCAGTACTTC

V gene: TRBV28
clone size: .
J gene: TRBJ2-6
D gene: .
CDR3 protein: CASSSNSGANVLTF
CDR3 DNA: TGTGCCAGCAGCTCCAACTCTGGGGCCAACGTCCTGACTTTC

V gene: TRBV5-8
clone size: few
J gene: TRBJ2-4
D gene: TRBD1
CDR3 protein: CASSYDRGNIQYF
CDR3 DNA: TGTGCCAGCAGCTACGACAGGGGGAACATTCAGTACTTC

V gene: TRBV5-1
clone size: .
J gene: TRBJ2-2
D gene: TRBD1
CDR3 protein: CASSLAGTANTGELFF
CDR3 DNA: TGCGCCAGCAGCTTGGCCGGGACAGCGAACACCGGGGAGCTGTTTTTT

V gene: TRBV29-1
clone size: .
J gene: TRBJ2-5
D gene: .
CDR3 protein: CSVFRWTDGETQYF
CDR3 DNA: TGCAGCGTTTTCCGCTGGACAGATGGAGAGACCCAGTACTTC

V gene: TRBV18
clone size: .
J gene: TRBJ2-3
D gene: TRBD2
CDR3 protein: CASSPRLAGGNEGTDTQYF
CDR3 DNA: TGTGCCAGCTCACCAAGGCTAGCGGGAGGTAATGAGGGCACAGATACGCAGTATTTT

V gene: TRBV5-6
clone size: .
J gene: TRBJ1-1
D gene: .
CDR3 protein: CASSFRGGDTEAFF
CDR3 DNA: TGTGCCAGCAGCTTCAGGGGTGGGGACACTGAAGCTTTCTTT

V gene: TRBV11-2
clone size: once
J gene: TRBJ1-2
D gene: TRBD1
CDR3 protein: CASSPQGGAYGYTF
CDR3 DNA: TGTGCCAGCAGCCCCCAGGGGGGAGCCTATGGCTACACCTTC

V gene: TRBV19
clone size: .
J gene: TRBJ2-2
D gene: .
CDR3 protein: CASSTQMELFF
CDR3 DNA: TGTGCCAGTAGTACCCAGATGGAGCTGTTTTTT

V gene: TRBV5-6
clone size: .
J gene: TRBJ2-2
D gene: .
CDR3 protein: CASSFDFVRPGTGELFF
CDR3 DNA: TGTGCCAGCAGCTTTGATTTCGTGCGCCCTGGCACCGGGGAGCTGTTTTTT

V gene: TRBV14
clone size: .
J gene: TRBJ2-7
D gene: .
CDR3 protein: CASSQQGPSYEQYF
CDR3 DNA: TGTGCCAGCAGCCAACAGGGGCCCTCCTACGAGCAGTACTTC

V gene: TRBV9
clone size: .
J gene: TRBJ2-1
D gene: TRBD2
CDR3 protein: CASSSPAGGIHEQFF
CDR3 DNA: TGTGCCAGCAGCTCGCCAGCGGGAGGAATCCATGAGCAGTTCTTC

V gene: TRBV7-2
clone size: few
J gene: TRBJ2-1
D gene: TRBD2
CDR3 protein: CASSPGTNSYNEQFF
CDR3 DNA: TGTGCCAGCAGCCCTGGGACTAACTCCTACAATGAGCAGTTCTTC

V gene: TRBV6-1
clone size: .
J gene: TRBJ1-5
D gene: .
CDR3 protein: CASSDRGYGNQPQHF
CDR3 DNA: TGTGCCAGCAGTGACAGGGGATACGGGAATCAGCCCCAGCATTTT

V gene: TRBV2
clone size: .
J gene: TRBJ1-6
D gene: .
CDR3 protein: CASRPEGRNSPLHF
CDR3 DNA: TGTGCCAGCCGGCCGGAGGGGAGAAATTCACCCCTCCACTTT

V gene: TRBV2
clone size: .
J gene: TRBJ2-7
D gene: TRBD2
CDR3 protein: CASKQNLAGSYEQYF
CDR3 DNA: TGTGCCAGCAAACAAAATCTAGCGGGCTCCTACGAGCAGTACTTC

V gene: TRBV6-5
clone size: .
J gene: TRBJ2-1
D gene: .
CDR3 protein: CASSYSIVGLPNEQFF
CDR3 DNA: TGTGCCAGCAGTTACTCGATTGTGGGCCTACCTAATGAGCAGTTCTTC

V gene: TRBV10-3
clone size: .
J gene: TRBJ2-7
D gene: .
CDR3 protein: CAISEVRYEQYF
CDR3 DNA: TGTGCCATCAGTGAAGTGCGGTACGAGCAGTACTTC

V gene: TRBV28
clone size: few
J gene: TRBJ2-3
D gene: TRBD1
CDR3 protein: CASSSPGTGGKDTQYF
CDR3 DNA: TGTGCCAGCAGTTCCCCGGGGACAGGGGGGAAAGATACGCAGTATTTT

V gene: TRBV5-1
clone size: .
J gene: TRBJ1-5
D gene: .
CDR3 protein: CASSSGDGQPQHF
CDR3 DNA: TGCGCCAGCTCTTCAGGGGACGGGCAGCCCCAGCATTTT